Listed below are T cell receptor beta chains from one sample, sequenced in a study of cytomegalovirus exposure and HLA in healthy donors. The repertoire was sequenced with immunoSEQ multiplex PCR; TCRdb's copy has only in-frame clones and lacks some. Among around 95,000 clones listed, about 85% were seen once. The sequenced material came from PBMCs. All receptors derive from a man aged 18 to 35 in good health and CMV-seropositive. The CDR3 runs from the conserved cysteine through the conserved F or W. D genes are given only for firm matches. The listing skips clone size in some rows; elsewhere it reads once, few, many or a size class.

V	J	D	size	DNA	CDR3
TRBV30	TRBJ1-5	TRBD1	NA	TGTGCCTGGGAACGACAGGGACGAAATCAGCCCCAGCATTTT	CAWERQGRNQPQHF
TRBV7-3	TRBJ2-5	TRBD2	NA	TGTGCCAGCAGCCGACTAGCCGGAGAGACCCAGTACTTC	CASSRLAGETQYF
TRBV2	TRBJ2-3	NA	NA	TGTGCCAGCAGTAAAGGGCAGATTAGCACAGATACGCAGTATTTT	CASSKGQISTDTQYF
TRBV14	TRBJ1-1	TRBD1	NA	TGTGCCAGCAGCCACCGACAGGGGAACACTGAAGCTTTCTTT	CASSHRQGNTEAFF
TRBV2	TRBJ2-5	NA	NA	TGTGCCAGCAGCCCAGACAGGAAAGAGACCCAGTACTTC	CASSPDRKETQYF
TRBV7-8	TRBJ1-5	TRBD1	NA	TGTGCCAGCAGCCCCACAGGGGGCATAGGCAATCAGCCCCAGCATTTT	CASSPTGGIGNQPQHF
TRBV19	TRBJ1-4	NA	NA	TGTGCCAGTAGCTATTATTCAACTAATGAAAAACTGTTTTTT	CASSYYSTNEKLFF
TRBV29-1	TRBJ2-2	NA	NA	TGCAGCGTTGACCTGAACACCGGGGAGCTGTTTTTT	CSVDLNTGELFF
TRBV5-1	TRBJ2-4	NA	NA	TGCGCCAGCAGCTCCGTGGCAGGGCAAAACATTCAGTACTTC	CASSSVAGQNIQYF
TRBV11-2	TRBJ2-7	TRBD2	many	TGTGCCAGCAGCTTTTCAACTAGCGGGATCTACGAGCAGTACTTC	CASSFSTSGIYEQYF
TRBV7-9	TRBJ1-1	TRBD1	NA	TGTGCCAGCAGCCTGGACAGGGGCGCTGAAGCTTTCTTT	CASSLDRGAEAFF
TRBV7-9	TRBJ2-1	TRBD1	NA	TGTGCCAGCAGCCCGACAGGGGGATACAATGAGCAGTTCTTC	CASSPTGGYNEQFF
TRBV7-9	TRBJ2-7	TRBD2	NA	TGTGCCAGCAGCCGACAGACTAGCGGGGACACCTACGAGCAGTACTTC	CASSRQTSGDTYEQYF
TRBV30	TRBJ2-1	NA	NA	TGTGCCTCGATGGGCAGAAACTACAATGAGCAGTTCTTC	CASMGRNYNEQFF
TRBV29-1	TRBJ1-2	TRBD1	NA	TGCAGCGCCGAGACAGGGGGAAATGGCTACACCTTC	CSAETGGNGYTF
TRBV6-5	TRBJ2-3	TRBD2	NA	TGTGCCAGCAGTCCTAGCGGGAGTCCCGCAGATACGCAGTATTTT	CASSPSGSPADTQYF
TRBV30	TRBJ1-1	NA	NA	TGTGCCTGGAGTGTAGAGGGGAACACTGAAGCTTTCTTT	CAWSVEGNTEAFF
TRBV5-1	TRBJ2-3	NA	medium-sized	TGCGCCAGCAGGTCGACAGATACGCAGTATTTT	CASRSTDTQYF
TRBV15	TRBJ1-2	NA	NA	TGTGCCACCAGCACGGACAGCTATGGCTACACCTTC	CATSTDSYGYTF
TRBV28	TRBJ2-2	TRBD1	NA	TGTGCCAGCAGTTCAAGTAGAGGGGGCGGATCGAACACCGGGGAGCTGTTTTTT	CASSSSRGGGSNTGELFF
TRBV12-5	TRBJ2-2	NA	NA	TGTGCTAGTGGTTTGTCAGGGGCGGACGGGGAGCTGTTTTTT	CASGLSGADGELFF
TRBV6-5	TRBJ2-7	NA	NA	TGTGCCAGCAGGATCCAGGGGGGAAAGCAGTACTTC	CASRIQGGKQYF
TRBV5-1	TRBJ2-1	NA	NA	TGCGCCAGCAGCTTGGCAGGGGGGAGTTCTTACAATGAGCAGTTCTTC	CASSLAGGSSYNEQFF
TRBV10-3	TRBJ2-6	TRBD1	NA	TGTGCCATCAGTGAGGTCGACAGGGGCCTCCTCTCTGGGGCCAACGTCCTGACTTTC	CAISEVDRGLLSGANVLTF
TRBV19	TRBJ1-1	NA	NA	TGTGCCAGTAGTACGTTCGACTCCTCGGGAGCTTTCTTT	CASSTFDSSGAFF
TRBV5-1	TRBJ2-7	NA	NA	TGCGCCAGCAGCCCTCGACAGGCAGACGAGCAGTACTTC	CASSPRQADEQYF
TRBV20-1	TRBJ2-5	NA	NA	TGCAGTGCGGCCTACCAAGAGACCCAGTACTTC	CSAAYQETQYF
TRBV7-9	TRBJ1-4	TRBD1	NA	TGTGCCAGCAGCACCGGGACAGGGGCAGGGGAAAAACTGTTTTTT	CASSTGTGAGEKLFF
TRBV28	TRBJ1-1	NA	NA	TGTGCCAGCAGTTTTCTGCGAGACAGCGCCGGGGGAACTGAAGCTTTCTTT	CASSFLRDSAGGTEAFF